Listed here are 2 T cell receptor beta chains from one sample, sequenced in a study of CD8 T cells in ankylosing spondylitis. Study results and caveats: Apparently characteristic of ankylosing spondylitis blood was a TCR beta motif (fewer than ten highly homologous variants).

TCRdb reprocessed the 5' RACE reads with MiXCR, giving one entry per CDR3 protein. This sample has about 500,000 distinct CDR3 sequences; more than 9.5% occur once, and the top ten carry 6.5% to 7%. No antigen has been assigned to these receptors. The sequencing input was blood, either unsorted or a sorted T cell fraction (not recorded which). Receptors were obtained from a male donor with ankylosing spondylitis.

J is TRBJ1-6 and V is TRBV12-3 or TRBV12-4; 7 bases map to TRBD1. CDR3 length: 15 amino acids. Trimming removed 3 bases from V and 10 bases from J; junction bases left unmatched: 9. CDR3 DNA: TGTGCCAGCAGTTTCACCGGGACAGCAGAGTCACCCCTCCACTTT. Its translation: CASSFTGTAESPLHF.

This clonotype appeared many times. V gene TRBV20-1 combines with J gene TRBJ2-6, with D perhaps TRBD1 or TRBD2 (5 bases each). V was trimmed by 1 base and J by 2 bases, leaving 12 bases between them. Germline CDR1 DFQATT, CDR2 SNEGSKA (reference sequence). This CDR3 has 16 amino acids. The CDR3 region is CSARVPGTPGANVLTF. DNA of the CDR3: TGCAGTGCTAGAGTCCCGGGGACCCCTGGGGCCAACGTCCTGACTTTC.